This paragraph covers one T cell receptor beta chain sequence. Clinical symptoms, serum thyroxine and TRAb, thyroid ultrasound and orbital computed tomography were used for the diagnoses. V was pared by 5 bases and J by 8 bases, with 10 bases between. CDR3 length: 12 amino acids. The sample belongs to a study of T cells in Graves' hyperthyroidism and ophthalmopathy. Amplification of TCR beta CDR3 regions was performed using RNA transcripts as template. The TCR CDR3 first-round RT-PCR relied on the HTBI primer set. TCRdb reanalysed the multiplex PCR reads using MiXCR and keeps one entry per CDR3 protein. Of tens of thousands of distinct CDR3 sequences in the sample, 45% to 65% were seen once.

V is TRBV5-3 and J is TRBJ1-4, with D tentatively TRBD1 (5 bases). TRBV5-3 is filed as an ORF, its function uncertain. The receptor was derived from a man between 18 and 29 years old with Graves' hyperthyroidism. The sequenced sample was peripheral blood or thyroid tissue (not recorded which). The CDR3 DNA is TGTGCCAGAAGGTGGGGGGGAGAAAAACTGTTTTTT. This translates into CARRWGGEKLFF.